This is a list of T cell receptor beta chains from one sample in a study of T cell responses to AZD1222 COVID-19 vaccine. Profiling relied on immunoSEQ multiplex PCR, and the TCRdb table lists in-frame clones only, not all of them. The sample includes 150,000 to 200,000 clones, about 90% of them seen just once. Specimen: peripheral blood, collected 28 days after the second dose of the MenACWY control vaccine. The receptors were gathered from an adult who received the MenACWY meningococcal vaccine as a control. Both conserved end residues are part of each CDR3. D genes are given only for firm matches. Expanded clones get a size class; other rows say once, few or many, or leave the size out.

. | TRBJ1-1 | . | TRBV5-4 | CASSSGGDIHTEAFF | TGTGCCAGCAGCTCCGGGGGGGACATTCATACTGAAGCTTTCTTT
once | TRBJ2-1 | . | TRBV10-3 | CAIRTGSYDEQFF | TGTGCCATACGGACTGGCTCCTACGATGAGCAGTTCTTC
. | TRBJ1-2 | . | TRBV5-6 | CASSFPSYGYTF | TGTGCCAGCAGCTTCCCCAGCTATGGCTACACCTTC
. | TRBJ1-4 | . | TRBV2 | CASVPALFFEKLFF | TGTGCCAGCGTCCCGGCCTTATTCTTTGAAAAACTGTTTTTT
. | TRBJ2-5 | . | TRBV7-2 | CASSLGDSQETQYF | TGTGCCAGCAGCTTAGGCGACAGCCAAGAGACCCAGTACTTC
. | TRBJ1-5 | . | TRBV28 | CASSLMGGESQPQHF | TGTGCCAGCAGCTTAATGGGGGGGGAGAGTCAGCCCCAGCATTTT
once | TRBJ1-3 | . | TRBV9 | CASSPQIFGWNSGNTIYF | TGTGCCAGCAGCCCCCAGATTTTCGGGTGGAACTCTGGAAACACCATATATTTT
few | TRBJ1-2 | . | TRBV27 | CASSPNPNYGYTF | TGTGCCAGCAGTCCGAATCCTAACTATGGCTACACCTTC
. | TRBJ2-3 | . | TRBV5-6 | CASSPLQGSTDTQYF | TGTGCCAGCAGCCCTTTGCAGGGAAGTACAGATACGCAGTATTTT
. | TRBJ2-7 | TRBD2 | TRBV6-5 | CASSTSESYEQYF | TGTGCCAGCAGTACTAGCGAGTCCTACGAGCAGTACTTC
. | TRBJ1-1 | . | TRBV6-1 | CASSELKTIIMNTEAFF | TGTGCCAGCAGTGAACTTAAGACGATTATTATGAACACTGAAGCTTTCTTT